Listed here are 27 T cell receptor beta chains from one sample, sequenced in a study of blood T cells in healthy people across ages. A second PCR of about 7 to 12 cycles used a sample-barcoded 5' primer and a J-beta primer mix. TCRdb passed the 5' RACE reads through MiXCR, listing each CDR3 protein once. The sample records roughly 1.5 million distinct CDR3 sequences, roughly 43% being singletons. The source material was blood. The receptors were sampled from a woman aged 18-29 years in good health.

The CDR3 region has the DNA TGCAGTGCTAGAGAAGGTTCCTTGAACACTGAAGCTTTCTTT. Encoded protein: CSAREGSLNTEAFF. The chain employs TRBV20-1 and TRBJ1-1; unclear D gene. Trimming stripped 0 bases from V and 0 bases from J, with 8 bases between. The CDR3 runs 14 residues. CDR1 and CDR2 (germline): DFQATT, SNEGSKA (reference sequence).

The CDR3 sequence: CATSDSSGAETQYF. CDR3 nucleotide sequence: TGTGCCACCAGTGATTCTAGCGGGGCAGAGACCCAGTACTTC. This sequence joins TRBV24-1 and TRBJ2-7, with 9 positions matching TRBD2. TRBJ2-5 explains the end of the DNA better; the J call may be wrong. CDR1 is KGHDR and CDR2 is SFDVKD in the germline V gene. The CDR3 consists of 14 residues.

This clonotype was detected only a few times. The chain employs TRBV7-9 and TRBJ2-1; 8 bases are a match to TRBD1. V shed 1 base, J shed 7 bases, and the junction held 6 bases outside the gene matches. The germline V gene has CDR1 SEHNR and CDR2 FQNEAQ (reference sequence). CDR3 length: 15 residues. CDR3 amino acids: CASSLGQGASNEQFF. The DNA of the CDR3 is TGTGCCAGCAGCTTAGGGCAGGGGGCGTCGAATGAGCAGTTCTTC.

This chain uses TRBV7-2 with TRBJ2-1, with 9 bases fitting TRBD2. The CDR3 spans 16 residues. V shed 5 bases, J shed 7 bases, and the junction held 12 bases outside the gene matches. The germline CDR1 and CDR2 sequences are SGHTA and FQGNSA. This chain's CDR3 is CASSVNSGGEANEQFF. The CDR3, as DNA: TGTGCCAGCAGCGTCAATAGCGGGGGAGAAGCGAATGAGCAGTTCTTC. The whole variable domain, filled in from reference TRBV7-2 and TRBJ2-1, reads GAGVSQSPSNKVTEKGKDVELRCDPISGHTALYWYRQSLGQGLEFLIYFQGNSAPDKSGLPSDRFSAERTGGSVSTLTIQRTQQEDSAVYLCASSVNSGGEANEQFFGPGTRLTVL.

This chain links TRBV11-2 with TRBJ2-3; possibly TRBD2 for D (6 bases). V dropped 5 bases and J dropped 2 bases, with 17 bases sitting between them. Germline assignment: CDR1 SGHAT and CDR2 FQNNGV. CDR3 size: 16 residues. CDR3 sequence: CASSTVAGGATDTQYF. The CDR3 DNA sequence: TGTGCCAGCAGCACCGTAGCAGGCGGGGCCACAGATACGCAGTATTTT.

As DNA, the CDR3 is TGTGCCAGCAGTTCTAGCACGGGGGAAAAACTGTTTTTT. This gives the protein CASSSSTGEKLFF. The chain recombines TRBV12-3 or TRBV12-4 with TRBJ1-4; D gene uncertain. The CDR3 is 13 residues long. Trimming took 4 bases from V and 8 from J, leaving 11 bases between them.

Concerning this clonotype itself: A read error may account for a junction end that differs from germline. The J gene is TRBJ1-2, the V gene TRBV5-1; 7 bases are a match to TRBD1. The CDR3 spans 14 residues. Germline-derived CDR1 and CDR2 are SGHRS and YFSETQ. The CDR3 coding sequence is TGCGCCAGCAGAAAACAGGGGACCTTCTATGGCTACACTTTC. Its translation is CASRKQGTFYGYTF.

The gene calls are TRBV12-2 and TRBJ2-5. The end of the DNA aligns better with TRBJ2-7, so the J call may be wrong. TRBV12-2 is marked as a pseudogene. The CDR3 has 16 residues. The CDR3 reads CASRSLTVYLSYEQYF. DNA for the CDR3: TGTGCAAGTCGCTCTCTGACCGTATACTTATCCTACGAGCAGTACTTC.

A few counts support this clonotype. The J gene is TRBJ1-2, the V gene TRBV7-2; TRBD1 is a possible D gene (6 bases). V dropped 5 bases and J dropped 6 bases, with 10 bases sitting between them. The CDR3 has 12 amino acids. Germline V gene data show CDR1 as SGHTA and CDR2 as FQGNSA. Here the CDR3 DNA reads TGTGCCAGCAGCCCTTACAGGGATGGCTACACCTTC. Translated: CASSPYRDGYTF.

J is TRBJ1-4 and V is TRBV4-2; TRBD1 matches at 8 bases. In germline, CDR1 is LGHNA, CDR2 YNFKEQ. CDR3 length: 19 amino acids. V shed 4 bases, J shed 5 bases, and the junction held 18 bases outside the gene matches. CDR3 sequence: CASSLKYQGQGAANEKLFF. CDR3 sequence (DNA): TGTGCCAGCAGCCTCAAGTATCAAGGGCAGGGGGCGGCGAATGAAAAACTGTTTTTT.

The gene calls are TRBV4-3 and TRBJ1-5; no clear D. This CDR3 spans 22 amino acids. Trimming shortened V by 0 bases and J by 0 bases, and 27 bases separated the two germline ends. Germline loops: CDR1 LGHNA, CDR2 YSLEER. CDR3 protein: CASSQDWLTREERTNSNQPQHF. The CDR3 DNA reads as TGCGCCAGCAGCCAAGATTGGTTAACTCGGGAAGAACGGACTAATAGCAATCAGCCCCAGCATTTT.

Details on this clonotype: This could be a read error, since a much larger clone is one nucleotide away. The V and J genes are TRBV6-6 and TRBJ2-7; no reliable D call. Per germline, CDR1 MNHNY and CDR2 SVGAGI (reference sequence). This CDR3 has 12 residues. This CDR3 reads CASSYSTYEQCF. CDR3 coding DNA: TGTGCCAGCAGTTATTCCACCTACGAGCAGTGCTTC.

V is TRBV7-2 and J is TRBJ1-5; D is possibly TRBD1 (5 bases). The CDR3 is 18 amino acids. Germline-derived CDR1 and CDR2 are SGHTA and FQGNSA. Trimming shortened V by 3 bases and J by 0 bases, and 18 bases separated the two germline ends. CDR3: CASSFVDDRSLSNQPQHF. In DNA form, the CDR3 reads TGTGCCAGCAGCTTCGTGGATGACAGAAGCCTTAGCAATCAGCCCCAGCATTTT. The whole variable domain, filled in from reference TRBV7-2 and TRBJ1-5, reads GAGVSQSPSNKVTEKGKDVELRCDPISGHTALYWYRQSLGQGLEFLIYFQGNSAPDKSGLPSDRFSAERTGGSVSTLTIQRTQQEDSAVYLCASSFVDDRSLSNQPQHFGDGTRLSIL.

The chain uses TRBV6-2 or TRBV6-3 and TRBJ2-1, with TRBD2 identical over 7 bases. The CDR3 length is 15 residues. CDR1 is MNHEY and CDR2 is SVGEGT in the germline V gene. After removal of 2 bases from V and 4 bases from J, the junction contained 5 bases not matched to a gene. DNA for the CDR3: TGTGCCAGCAGTTACAGCTCTAGCGGATACAATGAGCAGTTCTTC. It translates to CASSYSSSGYNEQFF.

The chain uses TRBV4-3 and TRBJ2-3, with unresolved D. The CDR3 sequence is 15 residues long. V dropped 2 bases and J dropped 0 bases, with 9 bases sitting between them. From germline, CDR1 is LGHNA and CDR2 YSLEER. The CDR3 region is CASSQSLTSTDTQYF. CDR3 DNA: TGCGCCAGCAGCCAAAGCTTGACCAGCACAGATACGCAGTATTTT.

The table lists this clonotype with many counts. The V call is TRBV7-2, the J call TRBJ2-7; the D gene is possibly TRBD2 (6 bases). CDR1 and CDR2 (germline): SGHTA, FQGNSA. The CDR3 runs to 14 residues. V lost 4 bases and J lost 0, with 10 bases in between. The DNA of the CDR3 is TGTGCCAGCAGCTATTACGGGAGCTCCTACGAGCAGTACTTC. Protein product: CASSYYGSSYEQYF. Drawing the rest from reference TRBV7-2 and TRBJ2-7, the complete variable domain is GAGVSQSPSNKVTEKGKDVELRCDPISGHTALYWYRQSLGQGLEFLIYFQGNSAPDKSGLPSDRFSAERTGGSVSTLTIQRTQQEDSAVYLCASSYYGSSYEQYFGPGTRLTVT.

V and J are TRBV20-1 and TRBJ2-1; a weak D match, TRBD2 (5 bases). From germline, CDR1 is DFQATT and CDR2 SNEGSKA (reference sequence). V was shortened by 3 bases and J by 4 bases, with 16 bases between the two germline ends. There are 15 residues in the CDR3. CDR3 DNA sequence: TGCAGTGCTAGTTCGTGGGGAGCGGAATACAATGAGCAGTTCTTC. This gives the protein CSASSWGAEYNEQFF.

The chain recombines TRBV4-2 with TRBJ1-4; maybe TRBD1 (6 bases). The V end lost 4 bases, the J end lost 2 bases, and 11 bases lay between the germline ends. The CDR3 is made up of 15 amino acids. CDR1 LGHNA and CDR2 YNFKEQ come from the germline V gene. This CDR3 reads CASSRNRVTNEKLFF. CDR3 DNA sequence: TGTGCCAGCAGCCGGAACAGGGTTACTAATGAAAAACTGTTTTTT.

A few counts support this clonotype. This chain connects TRBV27 to TRBJ2-3; 15 bases align to TRBD2. Germline V gives CDR1 MNHEY, CDR2 SMNVEV (reference sequence). There are 15 residues in the CDR3. Trimming at V came to 5 bases and at J to 10 bases, leaving 7 bases not matched to a gene. CDR3: CASSAGTSGRSSQYF. Written as DNA, the CDR3 is TGTGCCAGCAGTGCCGGGACTAGCGGGAGGTCATCGCAGTATTTT.

The chain is built from TRBV20-1 and TRBJ2-4, with 8 positions matching TRBD2. The J call is in doubt because the DNA end fits TRBJ2-5 better. Germline V gene data show CDR1 as DFQATT and CDR2 as SNEGSKA (reference sequence). The CDR3 length is 12 residues. CDR3 residues: CSARTGRVTQYF. DNA for the CDR3: TGCAGTGCTAGAACCGGGAGGGTGACCCAGTACTTC.

This chain joins TRBV12-3 or TRBV12-4 and TRBJ1-1, with D tentatively TRBD1 (6 bases). The CDR3 runs to 14 residues. The V and J ends lost 6 bases and 1 base respectively, with 12 bases between them. DNA for the CDR3: TGTGCCAGCAGGAAGGGGGGAGGGAACACTGAAGCTTTCTTT. Amino acids: CASRKGGGNTEAFF.

The chain combines TRBV12-3 or TRBV12-4 with TRBJ2-3; no definite D call. This CDR3 region has 14 residues. Between the trimmed V and J ends, which lost 6 bases and 0 bases, there was a span of 10 bases. In DNA form, the CDR3 reads TGTGCCAGCAGCTTCAGCCATAGCACAGATACGCAGTATTTT. This sequence encodes CASSFSHSTDTQYF.

The chain uses TRBV27 and TRBJ2-1; D gene uncertain. The V and J ends lost 1 base and 1 base respectively, with 8 bases between them. Germline V gene sequence: CDR1 MNHEY, CDR2 SMNVEV (reference sequence). The CDR3 runs 15 residues. CDR3 DNA sequence: TGTGCCAGCAGTTTATGGCTAGGATCCTACAATGAGCAGTTCTTC. Its protein is CASSLWLGSYNEQFF.

The rearrangement links TRBV4-3 to TRBJ1-2; the D gene is possibly TRBD1 (5 bases). This CDR3 is built from 14 residues. Per the germline V gene, CDR1 is LGHNA and CDR2 is YSLEER. Trimming took off 0 bases at V and 3 bases at J, with 8 bases between the two ends. The CDR3 coding sequence is TGCGCCAGCAGCCAAGAGTTAGGGGACTATGGCTACACCTTC. Residues: CASSQELGDYGYTF.

The genes are TRBV7-2 and TRBJ1-1, with D possibly TRBD1 on 5 matching bases. The CDR3 length is 13 residues. V was pared by 3 bases and J by 7 bases, with 12 bases between. The germline V gene encodes CDR1 SGHTA and CDR2 FQGNSA. The CDR3 here is CASSFFQGGEAFF. The CDR3 region has the DNA TGTGCCAGCAGCTTCTTCCAGGGAGGTGAAGCTTTCTTT.

This clonotype has only a few counts. This chain connects TRBV20-1 to TRBJ1-2; D is unclear. This CDR3 region has 13 residues. V dropped 1 base and J dropped 1 base, with 7 bases sitting between them. The germline V gene has CDR1 DFQATT and CDR2 SNEGSKA (reference sequence). In nucleotides, the CDR3 is TGCAGTGCTAGAGTCGCACTTAACTATGGCTACACCTTC. Translating gives CSARVALNYGYTF.

The gene calls are TRBV6-1 and TRBJ2-7, with 8 bases identical to TRBD2. CDR1 is MNHNS, CDR2 SASEGT, per germline. The CDR3 extends over 14 amino acids. V was clipped by 6 bases and J by 7 bases; unmatched bases: 11. The CDR3 bases are TGTGCCAGCAGAAGGGTAGCGGGGTACAATGAGCAGTACTTC. This sequence encodes CASRRVAGYNEQYF.